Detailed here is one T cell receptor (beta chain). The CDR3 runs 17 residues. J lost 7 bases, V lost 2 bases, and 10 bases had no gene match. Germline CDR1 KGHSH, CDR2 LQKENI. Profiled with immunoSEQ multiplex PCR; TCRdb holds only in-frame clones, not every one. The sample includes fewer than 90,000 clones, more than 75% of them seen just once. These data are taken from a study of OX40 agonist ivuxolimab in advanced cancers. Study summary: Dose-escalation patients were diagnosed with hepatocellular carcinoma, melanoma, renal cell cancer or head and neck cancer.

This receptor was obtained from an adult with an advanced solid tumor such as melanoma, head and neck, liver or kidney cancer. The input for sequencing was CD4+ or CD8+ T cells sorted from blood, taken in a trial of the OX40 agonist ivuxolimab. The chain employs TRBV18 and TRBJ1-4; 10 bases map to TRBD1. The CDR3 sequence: CASSPGTGAREAEKLFF. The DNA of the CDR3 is TGTGCCAGCTCACCAGGGACAGGGGCTAGGGAAGCTGAAAAACTGTTTTTT.